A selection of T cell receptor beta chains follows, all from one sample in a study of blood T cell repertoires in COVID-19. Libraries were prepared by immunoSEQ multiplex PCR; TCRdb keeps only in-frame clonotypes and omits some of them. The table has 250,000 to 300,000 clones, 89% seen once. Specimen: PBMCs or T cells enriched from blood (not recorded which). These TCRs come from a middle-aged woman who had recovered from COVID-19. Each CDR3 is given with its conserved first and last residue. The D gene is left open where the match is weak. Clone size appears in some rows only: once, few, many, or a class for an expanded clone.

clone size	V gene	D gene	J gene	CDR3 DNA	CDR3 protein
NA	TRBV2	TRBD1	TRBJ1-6	TGTGCCAGCAGTCCTGACAGGGGGGATTCCTCACCCCTCCACTTT	CASSPDRGDSSPLHF
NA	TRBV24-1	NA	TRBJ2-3	TGTGCCACCAGTGATTCTGCCTCCCGGCCGGGAGATACGCAGTATTTT	CATSDSASRPGDTQYF
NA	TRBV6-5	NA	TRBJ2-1	TGTGCCAGCAGTTACGGGCGGGGCAATGAGCAGTTCTTC	CASSYGRGNEQFF
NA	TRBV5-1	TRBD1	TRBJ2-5	TGCGCCAGCAGCCCACAGGGACAGGGGGCATGGGAGACCCAGTACTTC	CASSPQGQGAWETQYF
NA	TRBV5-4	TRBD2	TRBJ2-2	TGTGCCAGCAGCCGTCTAAGGGAGGGGAACACCGGGGAGCTGTTTTTT	CASSRLREGNTGELFF
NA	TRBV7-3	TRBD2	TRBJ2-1	TGTGCCAGCAGTCATATAGCGGGACACTCCTACAATGAGCAGTTCTTC	CASSHIAGHSYNEQFF
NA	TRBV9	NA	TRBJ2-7	TGTGCCAGCAGCGTAGCGCGGGGCGGGCTCTACGAGCAGTACTTC	CASSVARGGLYEQYF
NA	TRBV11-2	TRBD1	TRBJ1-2	TGTGCCAGCAGCCCCCGGGACAGGGGGCGCGGGACCTATGGCTACACCTTC	CASSPRDRGRGTYGYTF
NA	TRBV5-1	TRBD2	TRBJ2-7	TGCGCCAGCAGCTTGGAGGCGGGAGGGCCTCGGGAGCAGTACTTC	CASSLEAGGPREQYF
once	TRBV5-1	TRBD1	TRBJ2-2	TGCGCCAGCAGCTTGTTGACAGGGGGCCCGGACACCGGGGAGCTGTTTTTT	CASSLLTGGPDTGELFF
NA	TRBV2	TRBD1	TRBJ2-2	TGTGCCAGCAGTGGACAGGGGGCCGACGGGGAGCTGTTTTTT	CASSGQGADGELFF
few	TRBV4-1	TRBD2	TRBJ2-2	TGCGCCAGCGGTCGCCCGGGGGGAACCGGGGAGCTGTTTTTT	CASGRPGGTGELFF
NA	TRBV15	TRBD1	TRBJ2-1	TGTGCCACCAGCCTAGACAGGGGAGGTGGTTTACGGCAGTTCTTC	CATSLDRGGGLRQFF
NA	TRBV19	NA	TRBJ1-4	TGTGCCAGTAGTAACCCAGGGACATTGCTGTTTTTT	CASSNPGTLLFF
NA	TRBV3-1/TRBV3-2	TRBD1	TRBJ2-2	TGTGCCAGCAGCCAAGATCACACCTTTCTCGGACAGGGCCCGAACACCGGGGAGCTGTTTTTT	CASSQDHTFLGQGPNTGELFF
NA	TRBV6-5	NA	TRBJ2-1	TGTGCCAGCAGATCAGGGAGGGAGCAGTTCTTC	CASRSGREQFF
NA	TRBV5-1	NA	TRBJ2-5	TGCGCCAGCAGCGTACAAGAGACCCAGTACTTC	CASSVQETQYF
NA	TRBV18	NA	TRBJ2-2	TGTGCCAGCTCACCGGGTACGGGTGTCGACACCGGGGAGCTGTTTTTT	CASSPGTGVDTGELFF
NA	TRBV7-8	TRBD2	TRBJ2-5	TGTGCCAGCAGCCTCCCGAAGACGGGGACTAGCGGGAGCGAAGAGACCCAGTACTTC	CASSLPKTGTSGSEETQYF
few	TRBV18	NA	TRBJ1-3	TGTGCCAGCTCACCAAGGAGGACCGACACCATATATTTT	CASSPRRTDTIYF
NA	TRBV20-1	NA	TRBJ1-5	TGCAGTGCTAGTACGCGAGGAATCGGGAATAGCAATCAGCCCCAGCATTTT	CSASTRGIGNSNQPQHF
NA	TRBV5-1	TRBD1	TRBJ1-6	TGCGCCAGCAGCTTCCTTCCAGGGGGCGCGAATAATTCACCCCTCCACTTT	CASSFLPGGANNSPLHF
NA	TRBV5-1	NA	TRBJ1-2	TGCGCCAGCAGGTTAACGACAGACAACTATGGCTACACCTTC	CASRLTTDNYGYTF
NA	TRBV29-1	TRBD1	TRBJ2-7	TGCAGCGTCTTCAGGGGGCTCGAGCAGTACTTC	CSVFRGLEQYF
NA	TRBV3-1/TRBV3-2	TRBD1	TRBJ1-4	TGTGCCAGCAGCCAAGCACAGGGTAGGGACAGTCGAGTTGAAAAACTGTTTTTT	CASSQAQGRDSRVEKLFF
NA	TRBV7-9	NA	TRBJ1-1	TGTGCCAGCAGCCCGGGACAAGCGAACACTGAAGCTTTCTTT	CASSPGQANTEAFF
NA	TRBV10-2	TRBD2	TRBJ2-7	TGCGCCAGCAGAGGCCAGCGGGGTCTCTACGAGCAGTACTTC	CASRGQRGLYEQYF
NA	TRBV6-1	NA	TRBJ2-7	TGTGCCAGCAGTGAAGCGAGCGTCGGTATTAGGTTGTACTTC	CASSEASVGIRLYF
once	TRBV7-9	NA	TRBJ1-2	TGTGCCAGCACCCCCCGATCGGTTAACTATGGCTACACCTTC	CASTPRSVNYGYTF
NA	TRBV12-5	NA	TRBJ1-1	TGTGCTAGTGTAGACACTGAAGCTTTCTTT	CASVDTEAFF
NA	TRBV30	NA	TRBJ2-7	TGTGCCTGGTCTACAGGGTTTTTTTACGAGCAGTACTTC	CAWSTGFFYEQYF
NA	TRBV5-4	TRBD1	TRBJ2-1	TGTGCCAGCAGCCTTTCGCTGACAGGGGACAATGAGCAGTTCTTC	CASSLSLTGDNEQFF
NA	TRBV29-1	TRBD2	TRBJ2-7	TGCAGCGTTCAGCGGGGTTCCTACGAGCAGTACTTC	CSVQRGSYEQYF
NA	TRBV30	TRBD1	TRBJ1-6	TGTGCCTGGAGGACCCGACAGGGGGATAATTCACCCCTCCACTTT	CAWRTRQGDNSPLHF
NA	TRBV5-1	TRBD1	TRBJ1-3	TGCGCCAGCAGCTTCGGGACAGGGAGCCCTGGAAACACCATATATTTT	CASSFGTGSPGNTIYF
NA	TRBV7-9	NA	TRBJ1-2	TGTGCCAGCAGCTTGTTCCCCCAGGCCAGGGCCTATGGCTACACCTTC	CASSLFPQARAYGYTF
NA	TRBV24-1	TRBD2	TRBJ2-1	TGTGCCACCAGTGGGGCGCCAGGGACTAGCGGGAGTAGGTATGAGCAGTTCTTC	CATSGAPGTSGSRYEQFF
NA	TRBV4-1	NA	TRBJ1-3	TGCGCCAGCAGCCAAGTTCCACCAGGGGGAAACACCATATATTTT	CASSQVPPGGNTIYF
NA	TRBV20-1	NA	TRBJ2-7	TGCAGTGCTACAGTTGAGACAGGACCGTACTTC	CSATVETGPYF
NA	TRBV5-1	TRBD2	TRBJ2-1	TGCGCCAGCAGCGGTGGGACTACCTACAATGAGCAGTTCTTC	CASSGGTTYNEQFF
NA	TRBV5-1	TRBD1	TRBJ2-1	TGCGCCAGCAGGGGACAGAACTACAATGAGCAGTTCTTC	CASRGQNYNEQFF
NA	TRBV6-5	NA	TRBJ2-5	TGTGCCAGCAGTCTCAGGACACCCCAAGAGACCCAGTACTTC	CASSLRTPQETQYF
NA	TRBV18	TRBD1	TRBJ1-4	TGTGCCAGCTCACCTATATACTCGACAGGGGGCAATCATGAAAAACTGTTTTTT	CASSPIYSTGGNHEKLFF
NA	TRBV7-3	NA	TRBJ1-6	TGTGCCAGCAGCGACACTCGCCCGGGACTTCCCTTGAATTCACCCCTCCACTTT	CASSDTRPGLPLNSPLHF